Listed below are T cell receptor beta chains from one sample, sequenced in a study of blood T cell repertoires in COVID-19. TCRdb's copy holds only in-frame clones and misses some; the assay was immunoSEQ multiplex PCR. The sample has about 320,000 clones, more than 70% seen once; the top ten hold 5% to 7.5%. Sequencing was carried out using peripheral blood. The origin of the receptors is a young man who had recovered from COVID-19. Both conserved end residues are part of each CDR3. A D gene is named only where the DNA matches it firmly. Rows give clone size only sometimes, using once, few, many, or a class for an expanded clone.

TGCGCCAGCAGCCAAAGTTGGGAGGGTCTTGCTGAAGCTTTCTTT	CASSQSWEGLAEAFF	-	TRBV4-1	TRBJ1-1	-
TGTGCCACCAGCAGTATGCGGGACGGCGGGGCGGGAGATACGCAGTATTTT	CATSSMRDGGAGDTQYF	-	TRBV15	TRBJ2-3	-
TGTGCCAGCAGTCTTCTCCAGGGTCAGCCCCAGCATTTT	CASSLLQGQPQHF	-	TRBV6-5	TRBJ1-5	-
TGTGCCAGCAGCCAACTAGCGGGGGGGCTCGACGAGCAGTACTTC	CASSQLAGGLDEQYF	-	TRBV7-2	TRBJ2-7	TRBD2
TGTGCCACCAGTGACTACTACAATGAGCAGTTCTTC	CATSDYYNEQFF	-	TRBV24-1	TRBJ2-1	-
TGTGCCAGCAGTCTGGGGGAGGGTCTCACTGAAGCTTTCTTT	CASSLGEGLTEAFF	-	TRBV5-5	TRBJ1-1	-
TGTGCCAGCAGCTTATCTGGAGTCGAAGCTTTCTTT	CASSLSGVEAFF	-	TRBV7-9	TRBJ1-1	-
TGTGCCAGTAGTATAGAGGGTAGCGATAGATCACCCCTCCACTTT	CASSIEGSDRSPLHF	-	TRBV19	TRBJ1-6	-
TGCGCCAGCAGCTTGGCCGGGGGTGGAGAGACCCAGTACTTC	CASSLAGGGETQYF	once	TRBV5-1	TRBJ2-5	-
TGTGCCAGCAGTGAAGGGACTAGCGGGAGGAGGCTACGAGAGCAGTACTTC	CASSEGTSGRRLREQYF	-	TRBV25-1	TRBJ2-7	TRBD2
TGTGCCAGCAGTAAACAGGGACTAGCGGGAGACGAGCAGTACTTC	CASSKQGLAGDEQYF	-	TRBV6-5	TRBJ2-7	TRBD2
TGTGCCAGCAGCTTGAACAGGTGGCCAACTAATGAAAAACTGTTTTTT	CASSLNRWPTNEKLFF	-	TRBV5-6	TRBJ1-4	-
TGTGCCAGCAGTGATACAGGCGGACCTAACTATGGCTACACCTTC	CASSDTGGPNYGYTF	-	TRBV6-1	TRBJ1-2	-
TGCGCCAGCAGCTTATCGACGGACTCTCGCGAGCAGTACTTC	CASSLSTDSREQYF	-	TRBV5-1	TRBJ2-7	-
TGTGCCAGCAGCCAAATCGGGGACACAGATACGCAGTATTTT	CASSQIGDTDTQYF	-	TRBV3-1/TRBV3-2	TRBJ2-3	-
TGTGCCAGCAGCTTCAGGGTTCTCCAAGAGACCCAGTACTTC	CASSFRVLQETQYF	-	TRBV13	TRBJ2-5	-
TGTGCCAGCAGCTCCCCGACAGGGAGCTATGGCTACACCTTC	CASSSPTGSYGYTF	-	TRBV7-2	TRBJ1-2	TRBD1
TGTGCCAGCAGCCAGGTGAGGGGGATTAATGAAAAACTGTTTTTT	CASSQVRGINEKLFF	-	TRBV3-1/TRBV3-2	TRBJ1-4	-
TGTGCCACCAGCAGGCAGACAGGGAGTTTCACCTACGAGCAGTACTTC	CATSRQTGSFTYEQYF	-	TRBV15	TRBJ2-7	TRBD1
TGTGCCAGCAGCCCCTTGGTTCAGGGAAACTATGGCTACACCTTC	CASSPLVQGNYGYTF	-	TRBV3-1/TRBV3-2	TRBJ1-2	-
TGTGCCAGCAGGATTGACAGGGGTAACACTGAAGCTTTCTTT	CASRIDRGNTEAFF	-	TRBV11-2	TRBJ1-1	TRBD1
TGTGCCAGTAGTATGGGACAGGGGGCATCTCAGCCCCAGCATTTT	CASSMGQGASQPQHF	-	TRBV19	TRBJ1-5	TRBD1
TGTGCCAGCAGTGCCCAGGGGAGAGACATTCAGTACTTC	CASSAQGRDIQYF	-	TRBV2	TRBJ2-4	-
TGTGCCAGCAGCACATCAGGGGGCTCAATCACTGAAGCTTTCTTT	CASSTSGGSITEAFF	-	TRBV5-4	TRBJ1-1	TRBD1
TGTGCCAGTAGTAAGACAGGATTGAACACCGGGGAGCTGTTTTTT	CASSKTGLNTGELFF	-	TRBV19	TRBJ2-2	-
TGTGCCAGCAGCCTCTATGACAGCGCAACTGAAGCTTTCTTT	CASSLYDSATEAFF	-	TRBV28	TRBJ1-1	-
TGTGCCAGCAGTTCTCGGGACAGGGGGGCTTTCTTT	CASSSRDRGAFF	-	TRBV27	TRBJ1-1	TRBD1
TGTGCCAGCAGTCCAGGACCAGGGTACCTAAATGAAAAACTGTTTTTT	CASSPGPGYLNEKLFF	-	TRBV27	TRBJ1-4	-
TGTGCCAGCGGGTCGGGACAGGGGGCTAGGGCGGATCAGCCCCAGCATTTT	CASGSGQGARADQPQHF	-	TRBV7-9	TRBJ1-5	TRBD1
TGCGCCAGCAGCCAAGATCTAATCCAGGGGGCAAACACCATATATTTT	CASSQDLIQGANTIYF	few	TRBV4-3	TRBJ1-3	TRBD1
TGTGCCAGCAGTGATGGCAGGGGGCTAATGAACACTGAAGCTTTCTTT	CASSDGRGLMNTEAFF	once	TRBV6-4	TRBJ1-1	TRBD1
TGTGCCAGCAGCCAAGGGACTAGCGGCTACGAGCAGTACTTC	CASSQGTSGYEQYF	few	TRBV3-1/TRBV3-2	TRBJ2-7	TRBD2
TGTGCCACCAGTGATTCGACAGGATTGAGCTCCTACGAGCAGTACTTC	CATSDSTGLSSYEQYF	-	TRBV24-1	TRBJ2-7	-
TGTGCCAGCAGTGACAGGCTTAACACCGGGGAGCTGTTTTTT	CASSDRLNTGELFF	-	TRBV6-1	TRBJ2-2	-
TGTGCCAGTAGTATAGGGGGGAGGGCAGATACGCAGTATTTT	CASSIGGRADTQYF	-	TRBV19	TRBJ2-3	TRBD2
TGTGCCAGCAGTGAACGGGACAGGGCTTACTCTGGAAACACCATATATTTT	CASSERDRAYSGNTIYF	once	TRBV6-1	TRBJ1-3	TRBD1
TGTGCCAGCTGGAACGGACAGTATAATTCACCCCTCCACTTT	CASWNGQYNSPLHF	-	TRBV6-5	TRBJ1-6	-
TGCGCCAGCGGCCAGGTTGGCACTGAAGCTTTCTTT	CASGQVGTEAFF	-	TRBV5-1	TRBJ1-1	-
TGTGCCAGTAACCCCGGGACAGACTATGGCTACACCTTC	CASNPGTDYGYTF	-	TRBV19	TRBJ1-2	TRBD1
TGCGCCAGCAGCCCGGCTAGCGGGAGCTACAATGAGCAGTTCTTC	CASSPASGSYNEQFF	once	TRBV5-1	TRBJ2-1	TRBD2
TGTGCCAGTGAACAGGGGGGAAACACTGAAGCTTTCTTT	CASEQGGNTEAFF	-	TRBV2	TRBJ1-1	TRBD1
TGTGCCAGCAGCGCATTTATCGGCGAGCAGTACTTC	CASSAFIGEQYF	-	TRBV7-9	TRBJ2-7	-